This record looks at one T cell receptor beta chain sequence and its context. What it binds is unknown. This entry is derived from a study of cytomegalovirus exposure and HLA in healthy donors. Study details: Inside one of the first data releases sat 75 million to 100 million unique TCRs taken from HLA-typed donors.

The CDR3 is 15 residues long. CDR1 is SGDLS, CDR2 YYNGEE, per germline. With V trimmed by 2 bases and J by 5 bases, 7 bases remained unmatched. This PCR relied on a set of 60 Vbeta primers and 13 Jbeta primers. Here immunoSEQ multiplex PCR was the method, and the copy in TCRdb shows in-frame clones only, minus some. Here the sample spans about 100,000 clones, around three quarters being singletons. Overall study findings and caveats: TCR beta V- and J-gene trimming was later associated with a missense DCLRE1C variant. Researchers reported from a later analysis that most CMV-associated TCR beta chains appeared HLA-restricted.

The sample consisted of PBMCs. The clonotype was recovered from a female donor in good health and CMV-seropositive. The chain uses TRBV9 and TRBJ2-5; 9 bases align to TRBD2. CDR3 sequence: CASSVSGRIWETQYF. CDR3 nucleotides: TGTGCCAGCAGCGTTAGCGGGAGAATTTGGGAGACCCAGTACTTC.